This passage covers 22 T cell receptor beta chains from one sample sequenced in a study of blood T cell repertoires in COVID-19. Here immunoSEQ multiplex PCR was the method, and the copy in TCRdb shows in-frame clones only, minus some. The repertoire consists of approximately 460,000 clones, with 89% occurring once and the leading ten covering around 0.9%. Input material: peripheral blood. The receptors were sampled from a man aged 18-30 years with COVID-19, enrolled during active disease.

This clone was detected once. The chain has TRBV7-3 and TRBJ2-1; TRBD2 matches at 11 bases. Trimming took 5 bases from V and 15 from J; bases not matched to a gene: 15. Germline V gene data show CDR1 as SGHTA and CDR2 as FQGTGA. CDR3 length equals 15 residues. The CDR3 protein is CASSQGLAGGTIRFF. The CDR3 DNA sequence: TGTGCCAGCAGCCAAGGTCTAGCGGGAGGCACGATTCGGTTCTTC.

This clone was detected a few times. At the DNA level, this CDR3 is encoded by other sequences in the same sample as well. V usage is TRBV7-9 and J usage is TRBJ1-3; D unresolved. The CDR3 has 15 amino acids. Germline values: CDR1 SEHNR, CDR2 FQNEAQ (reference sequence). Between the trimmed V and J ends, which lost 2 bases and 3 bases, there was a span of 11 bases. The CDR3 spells CASSLSRGDGNTIYF. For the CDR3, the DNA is TGTGCCAGCAGCTTAAGTCGGGGAGATGGAAACACCATATATTTT.

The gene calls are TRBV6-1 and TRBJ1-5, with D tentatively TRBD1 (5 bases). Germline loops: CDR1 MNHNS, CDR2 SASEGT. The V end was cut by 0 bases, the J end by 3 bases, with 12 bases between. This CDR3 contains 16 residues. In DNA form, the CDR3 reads TGTGCCAGCAGTGAAGCAACCCCAGGGTCCAATCAGCCCCAGCATTTT. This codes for CASSEATPGSNQPQHF.

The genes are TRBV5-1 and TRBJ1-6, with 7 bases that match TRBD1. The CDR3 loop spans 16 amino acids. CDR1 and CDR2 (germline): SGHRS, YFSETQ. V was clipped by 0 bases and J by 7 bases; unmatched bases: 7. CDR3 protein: CASSLGGGGQNSPLHF. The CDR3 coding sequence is TGCGCCAGCAGCTTGGGAGGAGGGGGCCAGAATTCACCCCTCCACTTT.

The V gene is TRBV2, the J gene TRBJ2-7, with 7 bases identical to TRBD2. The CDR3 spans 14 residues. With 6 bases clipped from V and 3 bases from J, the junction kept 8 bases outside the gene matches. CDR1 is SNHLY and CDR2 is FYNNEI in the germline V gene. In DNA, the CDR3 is TGTGCCAGCAGGTTGACGCGGGAGCGCTACGAGCAGTACTTC. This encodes CASRLTRERYEQYF.

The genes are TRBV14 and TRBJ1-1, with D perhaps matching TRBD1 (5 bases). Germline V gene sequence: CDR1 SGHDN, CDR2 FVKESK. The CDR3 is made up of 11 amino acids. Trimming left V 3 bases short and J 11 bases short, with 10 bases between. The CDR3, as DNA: TGTGCCAGCAGCCATCAGGGAGGGGCTTTCTTT. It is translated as CASSHQGGAFF.

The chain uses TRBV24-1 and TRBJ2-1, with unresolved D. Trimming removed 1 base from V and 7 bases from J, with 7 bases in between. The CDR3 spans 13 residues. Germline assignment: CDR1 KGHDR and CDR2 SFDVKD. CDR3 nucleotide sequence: TGTGCCACCAGTGATTTTACAGTAAATGAGCAGTTCTTC. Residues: CATSDFTVNEQFF.

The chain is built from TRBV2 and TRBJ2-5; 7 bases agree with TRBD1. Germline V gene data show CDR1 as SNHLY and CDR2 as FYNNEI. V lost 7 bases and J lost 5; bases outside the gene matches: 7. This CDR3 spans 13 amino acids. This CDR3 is CASILDRVETQYF. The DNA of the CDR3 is TGTGCCAGCATCTTAGACAGGGTCGAGACCCAGTACTTC.

The CDR3 DNA reads TGTGCCAGCAGCCAAGTGACTAGCGGAGAGACCCAGTACTTC. It is translated as CASSQVTSGETQYF. The chain recombines TRBV3-1 (or the pseudogene TRBV3-2) with TRBJ2-5; TRBD2 agrees at 9 bases. Germline-derived CDR1 and CDR2 are LGHDT and YNNKEL (reference sequence). J lost 4 bases, V lost 1 base, and 1 base had no gene match. The length of the CDR3 is 14 residues.

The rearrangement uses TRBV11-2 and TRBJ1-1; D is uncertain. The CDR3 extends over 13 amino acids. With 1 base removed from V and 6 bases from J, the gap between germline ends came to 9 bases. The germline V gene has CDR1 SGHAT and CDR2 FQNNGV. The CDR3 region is CASSLVNPAEAFF. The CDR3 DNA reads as TGTGCCAGCAGCTTAGTTAATCCCGCTGAAGCTTTCTTT.

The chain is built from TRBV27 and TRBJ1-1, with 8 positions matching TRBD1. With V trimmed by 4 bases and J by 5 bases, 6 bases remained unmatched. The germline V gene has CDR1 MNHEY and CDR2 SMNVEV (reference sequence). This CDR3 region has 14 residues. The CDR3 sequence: CASSYQGAGTEAFF. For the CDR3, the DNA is TGTGCCAGCAGTTATCAGGGGGCCGGGACTGAAGCTTTCTTT.

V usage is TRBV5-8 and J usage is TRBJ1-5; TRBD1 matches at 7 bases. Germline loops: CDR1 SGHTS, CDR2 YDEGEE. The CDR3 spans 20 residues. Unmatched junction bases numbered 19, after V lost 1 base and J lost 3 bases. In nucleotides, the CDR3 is TGTGCCAGCAGCTTGAAAGCTTTTCCGGGACAGTTCGGGAACAATCAGCCCCAGCATTTT. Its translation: CASSLKAFPGQFGNNQPQHF.

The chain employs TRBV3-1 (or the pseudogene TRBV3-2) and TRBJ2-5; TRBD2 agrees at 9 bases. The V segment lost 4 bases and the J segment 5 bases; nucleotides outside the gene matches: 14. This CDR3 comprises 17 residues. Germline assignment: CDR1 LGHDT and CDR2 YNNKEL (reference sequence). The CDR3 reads CASSLYSRGGRGETQYF. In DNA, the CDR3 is TGTGCCAGCAGCCTCTACTCGCGGGGGGGCCGAGGGGAGACCCAGTACTTC.

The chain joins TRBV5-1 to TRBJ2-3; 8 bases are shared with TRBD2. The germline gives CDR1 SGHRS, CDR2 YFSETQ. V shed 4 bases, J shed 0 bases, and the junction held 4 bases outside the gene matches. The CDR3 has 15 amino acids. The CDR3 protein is CASSREGASTDTQYF. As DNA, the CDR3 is TGCGCCAGCAGCCGGGAGGGAGCTAGCACAGATACGCAGTATTTT.

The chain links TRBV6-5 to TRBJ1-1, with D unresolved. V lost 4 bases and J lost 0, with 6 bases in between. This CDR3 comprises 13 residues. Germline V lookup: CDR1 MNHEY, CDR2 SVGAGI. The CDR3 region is CASSFNMNTEAFF. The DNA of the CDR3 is TGTGCCAGCAGTTTCAACATGAACACTGAAGCTTTCTTT.

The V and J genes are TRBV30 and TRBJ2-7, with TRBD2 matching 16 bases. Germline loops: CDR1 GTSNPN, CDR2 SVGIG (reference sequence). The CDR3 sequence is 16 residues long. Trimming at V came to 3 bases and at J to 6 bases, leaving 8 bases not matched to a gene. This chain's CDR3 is CAWSPGLAGGLSEQYF. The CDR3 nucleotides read TGTGCCTGGAGCCCGGGACTAGCGGGAGGGTTGAGCGAGCAGTACTTC. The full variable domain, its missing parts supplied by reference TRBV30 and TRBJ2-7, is SQTIHQWPATLVQPVGSPLSLECTVEGTSNPNLYWYRQAAGRGLQLLFYSVGIGQISSEVPQNLSASRPQDRQFILSSKKLLLSDSGFYLCAWSPGLAGGLSEQYFGPGTRLTVT.

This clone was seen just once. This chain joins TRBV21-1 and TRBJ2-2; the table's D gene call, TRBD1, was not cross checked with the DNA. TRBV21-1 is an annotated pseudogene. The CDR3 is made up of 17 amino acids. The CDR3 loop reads CASSNFRLGQNTGELFF. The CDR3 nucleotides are TGTGCCAGCAGCAATTTCCGTTTAGGACAGAACACCGGGGAGCTGTTTTTT.

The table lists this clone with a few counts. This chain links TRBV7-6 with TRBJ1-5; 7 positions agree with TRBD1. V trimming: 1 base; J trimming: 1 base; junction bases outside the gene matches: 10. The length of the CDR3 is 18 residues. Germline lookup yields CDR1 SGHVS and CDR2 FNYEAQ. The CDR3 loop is CASSLGLVPGGSNQPQHF. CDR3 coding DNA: TGTGCCAGCAGCTTAGGTTTGGTCCCAGGGGGGAGCAATCAGCCCCAGCATTTT.

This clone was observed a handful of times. As DNA, the CDR3 is TGTGCCAGCAGTTACAGGGCGGACGGCTACACCTTC. Translated, it gives CASSYRADGYTF. This chain connects TRBV5-7 to TRBJ1-2; D might be TRBD1 (6 bases). TRBV5-7 is an ORF, with its function uncertain. Trimming stripped 5 bases from V and 8 bases from J, with 13 bases between. This CDR3 contains 12 residues.

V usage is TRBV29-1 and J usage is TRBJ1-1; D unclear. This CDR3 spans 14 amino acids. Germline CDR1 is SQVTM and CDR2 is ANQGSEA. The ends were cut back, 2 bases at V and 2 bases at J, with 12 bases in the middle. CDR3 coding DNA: TGCAGCGTTGAAAGGTCGGGGAGTAACACTGAAGCTTTCTTT. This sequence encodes CSVERSGSNTEAFF.

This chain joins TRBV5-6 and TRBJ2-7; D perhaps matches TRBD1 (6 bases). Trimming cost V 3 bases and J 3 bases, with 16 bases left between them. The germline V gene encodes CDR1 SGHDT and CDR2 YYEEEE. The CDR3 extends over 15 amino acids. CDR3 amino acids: CASSSAGTPYYEQYF. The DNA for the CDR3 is TGTGCCAGCAGCTCGGCCGGGACACCATACTACGAGCAGTACTTC. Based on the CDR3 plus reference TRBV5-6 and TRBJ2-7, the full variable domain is DAGVTQSPTHLIKTRGQQVTLRCSPKSGHDTVSWYQQALGQGPQFIFQYYEEEERQRGNFPDRFSGHQFPNYSSELNVNALLLGDSALYLCASSSAGTPYYEQYFGPGTRLTVT.

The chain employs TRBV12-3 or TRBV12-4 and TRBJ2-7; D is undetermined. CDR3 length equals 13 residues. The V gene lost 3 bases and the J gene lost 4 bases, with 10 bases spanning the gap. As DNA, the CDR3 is TGTGCCAGCAGTTTGGGCAGGCCTTACGAGCAGTACTTC. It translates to CASSLGRPYEQYF.